Below, 27 T cell receptor beta chains from the same sample are listed, as sequenced in a study of cytomegalovirus exposure and HLA in healthy donors. The primer mix had 60 Vbeta and 13 Jbeta primers. Measured with immunoSEQ multiplex PCR; TCRdb has only the in-frame clones, and not every one. Counted here are about 40,000 clones, approximately 70% occurring once; the ten biggest clones make up 3.5% to 4%. The specimen sequenced was PBMCs. These TCRs come from a man aged 35 to 55 in good health and CMV-seronegative.

The rearrangement uses TRBV5-1 and TRBJ2-1; 8 bases are shared with TRBD1. Germline CDR1 SGHRS, CDR2 YFSETQ. The CDR3 is 16 amino acids. Germline trimming cut 4 bases from V and 0 bases from J; bases unmatched to any gene: 6. The chain's CDR3 is CASSTGQGRSYNEQFF. The CDR3 coding sequence is TGCGCCAGCAGCACCGGACAGGGCCGCTCCTACAATGAGCAGTTCTTC. Using reference TRBV5-1 and TRBJ2-1 for the parts outside the CDR3, the full variable domain is KAGVTQTPRYLIKTRGQQVTLSCSPISGHRSVSWYQQTPGQGLQFLFEYFSETQRNKGNFPGRFSGRQFSNSRSEMNVSTLELGDSALYLCASSTGQGRSYNEQFFGPGTRLTVL.

This clone showed up just once. For the CDR3, the DNA is TGCGCCAGCAGCCAGACAGGGGGGGGAGGCTACACCTTC. Translation: CASSQTGGGGYTF. This chain connects TRBV4-1 to TRBJ1-2; 9 bases fit TRBD1. CDR1 is MGHRA, CDR2 YSYEKL, per germline. The junction had 4 bases not matched to a gene; V was cut back by 3 bases and J by 8 bases. CDR3 length equals 13 residues.

The chain has TRBV11-3 and TRBJ2-7, with a possible D match to TRBD2 (5 bases). The V end was cut by 0 bases, the J end by 3 bases, with 12 bases between. Germline V lookup: CDR1 SGHNT, CDR2 YENEEA. The CDR3 is 15 amino acids. The CDR3 nucleotides are TGTGCCAGCAGCTTAGACACCGGGGTTGGCTACGAGCAGTACTTC. Amino acid sequence: CASSLDTGVGYEQYF.

The genes are TRBV27 and TRBJ1-2, with 7 bases that match TRBD1. This CDR3 contains 12 residues. Germline V gene lookup returns CDR1 MNHEY and CDR2 SMNVEV (reference sequence). Unmatched junction bases numbered 2, after V lost 6 bases and J lost 4 bases. CDR3 nucleotides: TGTGCCAGCAGGACAGGGCCCTATGGCTACACCTTC. Its translation: CASRTGPYGYTF.

The chain employs TRBV18 and TRBJ1-2; 7 positions agree with TRBD1. Trimming took 4 bases from V and 4 from J; bases not matched to a gene: 9. The CDR3 covers 15 residues. CDR1 KGHSH and CDR2 LQKENI come from the germline V gene. The CDR3 region is CASSLDRDRVYGYTF. DNA of the CDR3: TGTGCCAGCTCACTTGACAGGGACCGGGTCTATGGCTACACCTTC.

The CDR3 DNA reads TGCAGCCCTTGCCAGGGGCGAAGCTCCTACGAGCAGTACTTC. This translates into CSPCQGRSSYEQYF. The J gene is TRBJ2-7, the V gene TRBV29-1; a weak D match, TRBD1 (6 bases). There are 14 residues in the CDR3. Germline CDR1 reads SQVTM; CDR2 reads ANQGSEA. V gave up 8 bases and J gave up 0 bases, with 17 bases separating them.

This chain joins TRBV11-2 and TRBJ1-5; D uncertain. In germline, CDR1 is SGHAT, CDR2 FQNNGV. V was trimmed by 5 bases and J by 7 bases, leaving 12 bases between them. The CDR3 consists of 13 residues. CDR3 coding DNA: TGTGCCAGCAGCCCTCGCAATGGCCAGCCCCAGCATTTT. Translating it yields CASSPRNGQPQHF. Complete variable domain (other parts from reference TRBV11-2 and TRBJ1-5): EAGVAQSPRYKIIEKRQSVAFWCNPISGHATLYWYQQILGQGPKLLIQFQNNGVVDDSQLPKDRFSAERLKGVDSTLKIQPAKLEDSAVYLCASSPRNGQPQHFGDGTRLSIL.

The chain links TRBV29-1 to TRBJ2-7; D might be TRBD2 (5 bases). Germline V CDR1 and CDR2: SQVTM, ANQGSEA. The CDR3 contains 14 residues. V dropped 5 bases and J dropped 2 bases, with 16 bases sitting between them. The CDR3 spells CSVQNMDGTYEQYF. In DNA, the CDR3 is TGCAGCGTTCAGAACATGGACGGGACCTACGAGCAGTACTTC.

The chain combines TRBV5-4 with TRBJ1-1; 8 positions match TRBD1. V shed 3 bases, J shed 7 bases, and the junction held 5 bases outside the gene matches. Germline lookup yields CDR1 SGHNT and CDR2 YYREEE (reference sequence). The length of the CDR3 is 13 residues. CDR3 sequence (DNA): TGTGCCAGCAGCTGGACAGGGATGAATGAAGCTTTCTTT. Translation gives CASSWTGMNEAFF.

V gene TRBV7-2 combines with J gene TRBJ2-3, with 16 bases aligning to TRBD2. Losses at the gene ends were 5 bases for V and 1 base for J; bases not matched to a gene: 3. Germline CDR1 SGHTA, CDR2 FQGNSA. CDR3 length: 17 amino acids. The CDR3 loop reads CASSPGLAGGGTDTQYF. The CDR3 coding sequence is TGTGCCAGCAGCCCGGGACTAGCGGGGGGGGGCACAGATACGCAGTATTTT.

V and J are TRBV6-5 and TRBJ1-1; D is unclear. V shed 2 bases and J shed 1 base, with 8 bases lying between them. This CDR3 contains 14 residues. Per germline, CDR1 MNHEY and CDR2 SVGAGI. The CDR3 sequence is CASSYGNGNTEAFF. CDR3 nucleotides: TGTGCCAGCAGTTACGGCAATGGGAACACTGAAGCTTTCTTT.

This clone was seen more than once but under ten times. The V call is TRBV7-9, the J call TRBJ1-6, with D tentatively TRBD1 (5 bases). The V and J ends lost 5 bases and 9 bases respectively, with 11 bases between them. This CDR3 has 13 residues. The germline CDR1 and CDR2 sequences are SEHNR and FQNEAQ (reference sequence). The CDR3 DNA reads as TGTGCCAGCAGCCGCCAGGGTCTTTCACCCCTCCACTTT. It specifies CASSRQGLSPLHF.

The V and J genes are TRBV28 and TRBJ1-5, with D possibly matching TRBD1 (5 bases). V was cut by 6 bases and J by 3 bases, with 15 bases left in between. CDR1 MDHEN and CDR2 SYDVKM come from the germline V gene. This CDR3 region has 15 residues. The CDR3 region is CASSDPTVINQPQHF. Written as DNA, the CDR3 is TGTGCCAGCAGCGACCCGACAGTAATCAATCAGCCCCAGCATTTT.

This clone has a handful of counts. The chain has TRBV6-1 and TRBJ2-5, with D possibly matching TRBD1 (6 bases). The CDR3 contains 13 residues. Trimming took 7 bases from V and 1 from J, leaving 10 bases between them. Looked up from germline, CDR1 is MNHNS and CDR2 is SASEGT. The CDR3 sequence is CASNLQGQETQYF. In nucleotides, the CDR3 is TGTGCCAGCAACCTACAGGGCCAAGAGACCCAGTACTTC.

This clone was found a few times. The CDR3 DNA reads TGTGCCAGCAGTAATGGACAGGGTAGACATGGCTACACCTTC. This gives the protein CASSNGQGRHGYTF. The rearrangement links TRBV6-5 to TRBJ1-2, with 8 bases matching TRBD1. The CDR3 consists of 14 residues. CDR1 and CDR2 (germline): MNHEY, SVGAGI. The ends lost 5 bases at V and 6 bases at J; junction bases unmatched: 8.

The chain joins TRBV30 to TRBJ2-2, with D unresolved. The V end lost 0 bases, the J end lost 4 bases, and 9 bases lay between the germline ends. This CDR3 is 14 amino acids long. Germline V lookup: CDR1 GTSNPN, CDR2 SVGIG (reference sequence). Written as DNA, the CDR3 is TGTGCCTGGAGTGTCGACTTCAGCACCGGGGAGCTGTTTTTT. Protein: CAWSVDFSTGELFF. The full variable domain, its missing parts supplied by reference TRBV30 and TRBJ2-2, is SQTIHQWPATLVQPVGSPLSLECTVEGTSNPNLYWYRQAAGRGLQLLFYSVGIGQISSEVPQNLSASRPQDRQFILSSKKLLLSDSGFYLCAWSVDFSTGELFFGEGSRLTVL.

V and J are TRBV30 and TRBJ1-2; maybe TRBD1 (6 bases). The germline V gene encodes CDR1 GTSNPN and CDR2 SVGIG (reference sequence). V was cut by 4 bases and J by 4 bases, with 13 bases left in between. The CDR3 length is 13 residues. The CDR3 nucleotides read TGTGCCTGGATAGGGGGGGTAGTCTATGGCTACACCTTC. Translation: CAWIGGVVYGYTF.

The chain couples TRBV28 to TRBJ1-1; a weak D match, TRBD1 (6 bases). V lost 6 bases, J lost 4 bases, and 15 bases lay in between. CDR1 is MDHEN and CDR2 is SYDVKM in the germline V gene. This CDR3 comprises 14 residues. CDR3 in DNA: TGTGCCAGCAGGCCTGCAGGGGTTGGCACTGAAGCTTTCTTT. It specifies CASRPAGVGTEAFF.

CDR3 loop: CASSFSQGGDTEAFF. CDR3 DNA: TGCGCCAGCAGCTTCTCACAGGGGGGAGACACTGAAGCTTTCTTT. The genes are TRBV5-1 and TRBJ1-1, with 8 bases fitting TRBD1. V shed 2 bases and J 3 bases; nucleotides not matched to a gene: 6. Germline V CDR1 and CDR2: SGHRS, YFSETQ. The CDR3 covers 15 residues.

V usage is TRBV7-6 and J usage is TRBJ1-6; D not certain. This CDR3 is built from 14 residues. V lost 1 base and J 9 bases, leaving 10 bases between the germline ends. Germline loops: CDR1 SGHVS, CDR2 FNYEAQ. The CDR3 reads CASSLESGSSPLHF. The CDR3 nucleotides are TGTGCCAGCAGCTTAGAGTCGGGGAGTTCACCCCTCCACTTT.

This chain uses TRBV27 with TRBJ1-2; 9 bases map to TRBD1. CDR3 length: 15 residues. After removal of 4 bases from V and 3 bases from J, the junction contained 6 bases not matched to a gene. Germline CDR1 is MNHEY and CDR2 is SMNVEV (reference sequence). The CDR3 reads CASSSRDRAYYGYTF. The CDR3 DNA reads as TGTGCCAGCAGTTCCCGGGACAGGGCCTACTATGGCTACACCTTC.

V gene TRBV27 combines with J gene TRBJ2-7; D unclear. From germline, CDR1 is MNHEY and CDR2 SMNVEV (reference sequence). This CDR3 is 11 amino acids long. The V end lost 4 bases, the J end lost 2 bases, and 3 bases lay between the germline ends. CDR3 amino acids: CASSSTYEQYF. The CDR3 nucleotides read TGTGCCAGCAGTTCAACCTACGAGCAGTACTTC.

The J gene is TRBJ2-4, the V gene TRBV10-2, with D perhaps TRBD2 (5 bases). This CDR3 has 14 amino acids. V lost 5 bases and J 0 bases, leaving 8 bases between the germline ends. Germline V gene sequence: CDR1 WSHSY, CDR2 SAAADI. This CDR3 reads CASSRRGAKNIQYF. The CDR3 bases are TGCGCCAGCAGTCGTCGGGGAGCCAAAAACATTCAGTACTTC.

The CDR3 DNA reads as TGCGCCAGCAGCCAAGAAGGGGCGGAAGAGACCCAGTACTTC. Translation gives CASSQEGAEETQYF. The rearrangement uses TRBV4-1 and TRBJ2-5; tentative D call: TRBD1 (5 bases). The germline V gene has CDR1 MGHRA and CDR2 YSYEKL. This CDR3 has 14 residues. Trimming removed 0 bases from V and 3 bases from J, with 8 bases in between.

J is TRBJ2-1 and V is TRBV27; TRBD2 aligns across 8 bases. Germline CDR1 and CDR2: MNHEY and SMNVEV (reference sequence). The CDR3 contains 14 residues. J gave up 6 bases and V 7 bases, and 8 bases lay outside the gene matches. CDR3 protein: CASNSGVLRNEQFF. CDR3 sequence (DNA): TGTGCCAGCAATAGCGGGGTACTTCGCAATGAGCAGTTCTTC.

The chain combines TRBV5-4 with TRBJ1-1; TRBD1 matches 9 bases. Trimming at V came to 4 bases and at J to 2 bases, leaving 9 bases not matched to a gene. Germline V gene sequence: CDR1 SGHNT, CDR2 YYREEE (reference sequence). The CDR3 sequence is 16 residues long. The chain's CDR3 is CASSPGGGQGNTEAFF. The DNA for the CDR3 is TGTGCCAGCAGCCCCGGGGGGGGACAGGGTAACACTGAAGCTTTCTTT.

There are a few counts of this clone. The chain recombines TRBV5-1 with TRBJ1-3; TRBD1 agrees at 7 bases. The CDR3 length is 18 residues. Trimming removed 3 bases from V and 0 bases from J; junction bases left unmatched: 12. Germline values: CDR1 SGHRS, CDR2 YFSETQ. The CDR3 region is CASSWTGTAKSSGNTIYF. CDR3 DNA sequence: TGCGCCAGCAGCTGGACCGGGACAGCAAAGAGCTCTGGAAACACCATATATTTT.